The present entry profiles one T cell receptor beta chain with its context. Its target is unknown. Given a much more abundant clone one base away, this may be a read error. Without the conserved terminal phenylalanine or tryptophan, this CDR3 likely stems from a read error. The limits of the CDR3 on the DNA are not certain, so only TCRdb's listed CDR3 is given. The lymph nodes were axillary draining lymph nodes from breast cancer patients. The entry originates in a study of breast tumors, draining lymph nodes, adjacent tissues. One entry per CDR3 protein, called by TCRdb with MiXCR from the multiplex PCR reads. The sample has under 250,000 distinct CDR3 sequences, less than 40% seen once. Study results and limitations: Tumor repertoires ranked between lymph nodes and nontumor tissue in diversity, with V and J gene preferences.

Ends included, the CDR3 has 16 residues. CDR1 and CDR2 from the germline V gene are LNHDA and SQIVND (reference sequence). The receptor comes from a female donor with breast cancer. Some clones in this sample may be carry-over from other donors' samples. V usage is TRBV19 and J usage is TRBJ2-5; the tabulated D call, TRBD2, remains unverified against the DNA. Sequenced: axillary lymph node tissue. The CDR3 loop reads CASSPLGPSRRQTRYS.